These 15 T cell receptor beta chains were sequenced from one sample in a study of cytomegalovirus exposure and HLA in healthy donors. PCR was performed using 60 Vbeta and 13 Jbeta primers. Repertoires were generated with immunoSEQ multiplex PCR, while TCRdb's copy carries only in-frame clones and drops some. The sample lists about 92,000 clones, approximately 70% occurring once. The sequencing sample was made of PBMCs. These receptors were collected from a man aged 50 to 59 in good health and CMV-seronegative.

The chain has TRBV6-1 and TRBJ2-3, with TRBD1 as a possible D gene (5 bases). V was trimmed by 2 bases and J by 6 bases, leaving 18 bases between them. In germline, CDR1 is MNHNS, CDR2 SASEGT. This CDR3 comprises 16 residues. Here the CDR3 reads CASSEQGSLSADTQYF. For the CDR3, the DNA is TGTGCCAGCAGTGAACAGGGATCCCTATCCGCGGATACGCAGTATTTT.

J is TRBJ2-7 and V is TRBV6-1; a possible D gene is TRBD2 (6 bases). This CDR3 spans 15 amino acids. V dropped 4 bases and J dropped 0 bases, with 13 bases sitting between them. CDR1 and CDR2 from the germline V gene are MNHNS and SASEGT. The CDR3 nucleotides are TGTGCCAGCAGTGTACCGGGACTCGTCTCCTACGAGCAGTACTTC. Encoded protein: CASSVPGLVSYEQYF.

This rearrangement joins TRBV20-1 to TRBJ2-3; possibly TRBD1 for D (5 bases). V lost 6 bases, J lost 8 bases, and 12 bases lay in between. Germline CDR1 is DFQATT and CDR2 is SNEGSKA (reference sequence). This CDR3 region has 11 residues. The CDR3, as DNA: TGCAGTGCCTCCCGTGGGGCTACGCAGTATTTT. Translating gives CSASRGATQYF.

The chain has TRBV2 and TRBJ2-7, with D tentatively TRBD2 (6 bases). The CDR3 sequence is 14 residues long. CDR1 and CDR2 (germline): SNHLY, FYNNEI. Trimming took 3 bases from V and 6 from J, leaving 15 bases between them. CDR3: CASSERGLYSEQYF. The CDR3 DNA reads as TGTGCCAGCAGTGAGCGGGGCCTCTACAGCGAGCAGTACTTC.

The chain combines TRBV10-3 with TRBJ1-1; 9 bases map to TRBD1. From germline, CDR1 is ENHRY and CDR2 SYGVKD. The ends lost 7 bases at V and 4 bases at J; junction bases unmatched: 7. The CDR3 runs to 14 residues. Written as DNA, the CDR3 is TGTGCCATCACCCGACAGGGGGACGGCACTGAAGCTTTCTTT. Translating gives CAITRQGDGTEAFF.

This rearrangement joins TRBV6-1 to TRBJ2-7, with 13 nucleotides matching TRBD2. Germline values: CDR1 MNHNS, CDR2 SASEGT. V lost 5 bases and J lost 12; bases outside the gene matches: 4. There are 12 residues in the CDR3. The CDR3 bases are TGTGCCAGCAGTTGGACTAGCGGGGGATGGTACTTC. Translating gives CASSWTSGGWYF.

The rearrangement joins TRBV11-2 to TRBJ1-1; TRBD1 matches at 7 bases. J was trimmed by 8 bases and V by 1 base; bases with no gene match: 7. The CDR3 totals 14 residues. Germline-derived CDR1 and CDR2 are SGHAT and FQNNGV. DNA for the CDR3: TGTGCCAGCAGCTTAGCCCCCAGGGGGGACGAAGCTTTCTTT. Its translation: CASSLAPRGDEAFF. Filled out from reference TRBV11-2 and TRBJ1-1, the complete variable domain reads EAGVAQSPRYKIIEKRQSVAFWCNPISGHATLYWYQQILGQGPKLLIQFQNNGVVDDSQLPKDRFSAERLKGVDSTLKIQPAKLEDSAVYLCASSLAPRGDEAFFGQGTRLTVV.

V and J are TRBV30 and TRBJ1-2; no definite D call. Germline assignment: CDR1 GTSNPN and CDR2 SVGIG (reference sequence). The CDR3 length is 11 residues. Between the trimmed V and J ends, which lost 4 bases and 2 bases, there was a span of 5 bases. CDR3 amino acids: CAWTQNYGYTF. The CDR3 nucleotides are TGTGCCTGGACCCAGAACTATGGCTACACCTTC.

The chain links TRBV2 to TRBJ1-4; D is unclear. The V and J ends lost 8 bases and 2 bases respectively, with 18 bases between them. The CDR3 is 16 residues long. From germline, CDR1 is SNHLY and CDR2 FYNNEI. This CDR3 reads CASRRTGSFTNEKLFF. The CDR3 nucleotides read TGTGCCAGCCGACGAACGGGATCTTTCACTAATGAAAAACTGTTTTTT.

The CDR3 DNA follows: TGTGCCAGCAGCTTCGCCTGGGGACAATCTGAAGCTTTCTTT. Its protein is CASSFAWGQSEAFF. The rearrangement joins TRBV11-3 to TRBJ1-1; a weak D match, TRBD1 (6 bases). This CDR3 region has 14 residues. Germline-derived CDR1 and CDR2 are SGHNT and YENEEA. Between the trimmed V and J ends, which lost 3 bases and 6 bases, there was a span of 14 bases.

V gene TRBV2 combines with J gene TRBJ1-5, with a tentative D call TRBD1 (6 bases). With 7 bases removed from V and 1 base from J, the gap between germline ends came to 14 bases. CDR3 length equals 15 residues. CDR1 and CDR2 (germline): SNHLY, FYNNEI. CDR3 region: CASNRARWSNQPQHF. The DNA of the CDR3 is TGTGCCAGCAACAGGGCCCGCTGGAGCAATCAGCCCCAGCATTTT.

This chain connects TRBV27 to TRBJ2-5, with unresolved D. The germline V and J ends were trimmed by 5 bases and 0 bases, with 10 bases remaining between them. Germline V lookup: CDR1 MNHEY, CDR2 SMNVEV (reference sequence). This CDR3 is built from 14 residues. CDR3 protein: CASSPIGYQETQYF. CDR3 DNA: TGTGCCAGCAGTCCCATCGGGTACCAAGAGACCCAGTACTTC.

The rearrangement uses TRBV5-1 and TRBJ2-1; the match to TRBD1 covers 8 bases. Trimming took 1 base from V and 0 from J; bases not matched to a gene: 3. Germline V gives CDR1 SGHRS, CDR2 YFSETQ. The CDR3 covers 16 residues. The CDR3 bases are TGCGCCAGCAGCTTGTCGACAGGGGCCTCCTACAATGAGCAGTTCTTC. Its protein is CASSLSTGASYNEQFF.

The gene calls are TRBV5-1 and TRBJ1-1; TRBD1 is a possible D gene (5 bases). The CDR3 sequence is 14 residues long. CDR1 SGHRS and CDR2 YFSETQ come from the germline V gene. Trimming removed 0 bases from V and 3 bases from J, with 9 bases in between. The chain's CDR3 is CASSLVGDDTEAFF. DNA for the CDR3: TGCGCCAGCAGCTTGGTAGGGGATGACACTGAAGCTTTCTTT. Full variable domain (outside the CDR3, taken from reference TRBV5-1 and TRBJ1-1): KAGVTQTPRYLIKTRGQQVTLSCSPISGHRSVSWYQQTPGQGLQFLFEYFSETQRNKGNFPGRFSGRQFSNSRSEMNVSTLELGDSALYLCASSLVGDDTEAFFGQGTRLTVV.

The gene calls are TRBV27 and TRBJ2-1; TRBD2 might be the D (5 bases). This CDR3 contains 15 residues. CDR1 and CDR2 (germline): MNHEY, SMNVEV (reference sequence). Trimming removed 2 bases from V and 2 bases from J, with 10 bases in between. Here the CDR3 reads CASSLLGDPYNEQFF. DNA of the CDR3: TGTGCCAGCAGTTTACTCGGGGATCCCTACAATGAGCAGTTCTTC.